The clone carrying this TCR beta chain was seen just once. What it binds is unknown. This sample stems from a study of T-cell memory formation after mild COVID-19. Findings of the study overall: Day 15 to 85 contractors were CD4/CD8 balanced; later expanders leaned CD4+. Mainly in CM and EM were contracting CD4+ clones; CD8+ were in EMRA. Memory sampled before infection contained some responding clones, suggesting cross-reactive memory joined.

The germline V gene has CDR1 MNHNS and CDR2 SASEGT. This CDR3 has 13 amino acids. Trimming at V came to 6 bases and at J to 5 bases, leaving 6 bases not matched to a gene. cDNA libraries for TCR alpha and TCR beta, carrying sample barcodes and UMIs, came from 5'RACE with constant-segment primers. TCRdb called the 5' RACE reads again in MiXCR, with one record for every CDR3 protein. Of under 110,000 distinct CDR3 sequences listed, approximately 15% are singletons. V and J are TRBV6-1 and TRBJ2-7, with 8 positions matching TRBD2. The sequence was obtained from an adult woman who had mild COVID-19 (a few samples of this study predate the infection). Cell type and time point are not known. Sample: PBMCs or a T cell subset sorted from them (not recorded which). This CDR3 is CASRLAGTDEQYF. The CDR3 region has the DNA TGTGCCAGCAGGCTAGCGGGTACGGACGAGCAGTACTTC.